These 9 T cell receptor beta chains were all obtained from the same sample, sequenced in a study of cytomegalovirus exposure and HLA in healthy donors. The primer mix had 60 Vbeta and 13 Jbeta primers. Sequenced by immunoSEQ multiplex PCR; TCRdb stores in-frame clones only, minus some. The sample yields under 35,000 clones, 44% seen once. Material: PBMCs. All receptors derive from a woman aged 45-65 years in good health and CMV-seronegative.

This chain uses TRBV6-6 with TRBJ1-1, with 8 bases lining up with TRBD1. Germline lookup yields CDR1 MNHNY and CDR2 SVGAGI (reference sequence). J lost 4 bases, V lost 2 bases, and 6 bases had no gene match. The CDR3 contains 15 residues. The CDR3 DNA sequence: TGTGCCAGCAGTTACAGCAGGGGGCGGGTCACTGAAGCTTTCTTT. Translation gives CASSYSRGRVTEAFF.

The rearrangement joins TRBV2 to TRBJ1-1; the match to TRBD1 covers 8 bases. This CDR3 comprises 15 residues. Germline loops: CDR1 SNHLY, CDR2 FYNNEI. With V trimmed by 6 bases and J by 1 base, 7 bases remained unmatched. CDR3 DNA: TGTGCCAGCAGCCGGGACAGGAATCCGAACACTGAAGCTTTCTTT. Translation gives CASSRDRNPNTEAFF.

The chain uses TRBV19 and TRBJ2-7; 12 nucleotides line up with TRBD2. CDR1 and CDR2 (germline): LNHDA, SQIVND (reference sequence). Germline trimming cut 5 bases from V and 6 bases from J; bases unmatched to any gene: 11. This CDR3 has 16 residues. CDR3: CASSPPLTSGSREQYF. CDR3 coding DNA: TGTGCCAGTAGTCCCCCTTTGACTAGCGGGAGTCGCGAGCAGTACTTC.

The rearrangement joins TRBV4-1 to TRBJ2-2; 9 bases are shared with TRBD2. J gave up 4 bases and V 4 bases, and 13 bases lay outside the gene matches. This CDR3 region has 18 residues. Germline CDR1 and CDR2: MGHRA and YSYEKL. CDR3 bases: TGCGCCAGCAGCCCCGCTGGCGGGAGGGCCCGCGGCACCGGGGAGCTGTTTTTT. Amino acids: CASSPAGGRARGTGELFF.

V and J are TRBV19 and TRBJ2-2, with 7 bases aligning to TRBD1. The CDR3 sequence is 17 residues long. Germline V gene sequence: CDR1 LNHDA, CDR2 SQIVND (reference sequence). With 7 bases clipped from V and 2 bases from J, the junction kept 13 bases outside the gene matches. Here the CDR3 reads CASTKTMGQFNTGELFF. The CDR3 DNA reads TGTGCCAGTACTAAAACCATGGGACAGTTTAACACCGGGGAGCTGTTTTTT. The whole variable domain, filled in from reference TRBV19 and TRBJ2-2, reads DGGITQSPKYLFRKEGQNVTLSCEQNLNHDAMYWYRQDPGQGLRLIYYSQIVNDFQKGDIAEGYSVSREKKESFPLTVTSAQKNPTAFYLCASTKTMGQFNTGELFFGEGSRLTVL.

The gene calls are TRBV4-1 and TRBJ2-7; tentative D call: TRBD2 (9 bases). The CDR3 has 19 residues. Trimming took off 2 bases at V and 6 bases at J, with 29 bases between the two ends. The V gene's germline CDR1 is MGHRA and CDR2 YSYEKL. The CDR3 nucleotides are TGCGCCAGCAGCCAATACACAGGGGGACTAGCAGGTTTAGGACCCGAGCAGTACTTC. It encodes CASSQYTGGLAGLGPEQYF.

V and J are TRBV7-9 and TRBJ2-3; tentative D call: TRBD2 (6 bases). Germline loops: CDR1 SEHNR, CDR2 FQNEAQ (reference sequence). Trimming removed 3 bases from V and 2 bases from J, with 12 bases in between. This CDR3 spans 15 amino acids. CDR3 DNA: TGTGCCAGCAGCTTGGGCCGCGGGGCCACAGATACGCAGTATTTT. Amino acid sequence: CASSLGRGATDTQYF.

The V and J genes are TRBV6-1 and TRBJ2-3; a possible D gene is TRBD1 (6 bases). The CDR3 has 13 residues. Germline V lookup: CDR1 MNHNS, CDR2 SASEGT. V dropped 7 bases and J dropped 2 bases, with 10 bases sitting between them. Here the CDR3 DNA reads TGTGCCAGCAAGGCAGGGGACACAGATACGCAGTATTTT. Translating gives CASKAGDTDTQYF.

This chain uses TRBV5-1 with TRBJ2-7; D is possibly TRBD1 (6 bases). V was cut by 2 bases and J by 1 base, with 7 bases left in between. The CDR3 length is 13 residues. Germline-derived CDR1 and CDR2 are SGHRS and YFSETQ. CDR3 loop: CASSFQGSYEQYF. The CDR3 region has the DNA TGCGCCAGCAGCTTCCAGGGGTCCTACGAGCAGTACTTC. Full variable domain (remainder filled in from reference TRBV5-1 and TRBJ2-7): KAGVTQTPRYLIKTRGQQVTLSCSPISGHRSVSWYQQTPGQGLQFLFEYFSETQRNKGNFPGRFSGRQFSNSRSEMNVSTLELGDSALYLCASSFQGSYEQYFGPGTRLTVT.